This TCR beta chain is drawn from a study of memory B cells and T cells in multiple sclerosis. Method: immunoSEQ multiplex PCR; TCRdb's copy keeps in-frame clones and lacks some. Of around 12,000 clones listed, approximately 84% are singletons. Remarks on this clone: Its antigen is unidentified.

General observations from the study: Compartments had unequal clone-set sizes, affecting shared clonotype counts.

From germline, CDR1 is SGHNT and CDR2 YYREEE (reference sequence). The CDR3 has 12 residues. V was pared by 2 bases and J by 14 bases, with 16 bases between. CFSE-dim autoproliferating and CFSE-high non-proliferating T cells from unstimulated culture were sequenced separately. Cultures began with approximately 4.5x10^7 CFSE-labeled PBMCs, unstimulated for six to seven days, with replicate wells pooled. CFSE at around 0.51 uM labeled the PBMCs, which were then cultured unstimulated. This rearrangement joins TRBV5-4 to TRBJ1-1; no firm D call. The clonotype originates from a human donor with multiple sclerosis. Input material: PBMCs from blood kept in culture. The CDR3 loop reads CASSFPGMSCFF. The CDR3 DNA follows: TGTGCCAGCAGCTTTCCGGGGATGAGTTGCTTCTTT. Combining the CDR3 with reference TRBV5-4 and TRBJ1-1 gives the whole variable domain ETGVTQSPTHLIKTRGQQVTLRCSSQSGHNTVSWYQQALGQGPQFIFQYYREEENGRGNFPPRFSGLQFPNYSSELNVNALELDDSALYLCASSFPGMSCFFGQGTRLTVV.